This T cell receptor beta chain is drawn from a study of cytotoxic CD8 clonotypes in ibrutinib-treated CLL. The CDR3 loop spans 15 amino acids. Germline CDR1 reads MNHNS; CDR2 reads SASEGT. With 6 bases clipped from V and 2 bases from J, the junction kept 6 bases outside the gene matches. Data came from immunoSEQ multiplex PCR; TCRdb stores just in-frame clones and leaves some out. The sample includes approximately 60,000 clones, 54% seen only once; the top ten take 20% to 30%. Study results and limitations: Once treatment began, public clonotypes, which were uncommon, contracted or stayed stable. Sampling schedules were unmatched across sustained-remission and progressing patients. T-cell clonality at baseline went above that of age-matched healthy donors and rose and fell with circulating CD8+ T-cell counts.

The sample holds a few counts of this clone. Its cognate antigen is unknown. Sequences were derived from PBMCs, sampled at disease progression, from a patient treated with ibrutinib. The V and J genes are TRBV6-1 and TRBJ1-1, with 10 bases lining up with TRBD1. The TCR sequence derives from a human donor with chronic lymphocytic leukemia. The CDR3 nucleotides are TGTGCCAGCAGGAGACAGGGGGCTCTTAACACTGAAGCTTTCTTT. It codes for CASRRQGALNTEAFF.